This T cell receptor (beta chain) was recovered during a study of Graves' ophthalmopathy and Graves' hyperthyroidism. Hyperthyroidism patients were newly diagnosed, ill under 2 months, and aged 18 to 65 years. Germline V gene sequence: CDR1 LNHDA, CDR2 SQIVND (reference sequence). With V trimmed by 4 bases and J by 0 bases, 2 bases remained unmatched. This CDR3 spans 14 amino acids. Transcripts of RNA were the source for amplifying TCR beta CDR3 regions. Following a first-round RT-PCR that used HTBI primers, a second-round multiplex PCR was carried out. In TCRdb, the multiplex PCR reads were re-called with MiXCR into one record per CDR3 protein. The data hold hundreds of thousands of distinct CDR3 sequences, with more than 20% observed a single time. This clonotype was found many times.

The sample comprised peripheral blood. This clonotype originated in a woman aged 18 to 35 with stable Graves' hyperthyroidism. The chain links TRBV19 to TRBJ1-2; TRBD1 aligns across 7 bases. The chain's CDR3 is CASSTTGSNYGYTF. Here the CDR3 DNA reads TGTGCCAGTAGTACGACAGGGTCTAACTATGGCTACACCTTC.